There are a few counts of the clone carrying this TCR beta chain. Antigen specificity is unknown. The data originate from a study of T cells after yellow fever vaccination. Study results and caveats: FACS-sorted repertoires could harbor abundant contaminating bulk-population clonotypes. Subsequent booster samples again held most clones from primary vaccination (roughly 95% CD4, over 80% CD8). Peaking on day 5 versus 15, the secondary response was faster but weaker.

CDR1 is MDHEN, CDR2 SYDVKM, per germline. J lost 8 bases, V lost 8 bases, and 14 bases had no gene match. There are 16 residues in the CDR3. Template switching with 5'RACE generated the TCR cDNA and added a universal primer site and UMIs. From the 5' RACE reads, TCRdb called clonotypes with MiXCR, one entry per CDR3 protein. The sample lists some 350,000 distinct CDR3 sequences, over 3.5% seen once, with about 26% in the top ten. Here the sequenced sample was PBMCs, taken 5 days after the yellow fever booster vaccination. The TCR was taken from a man aged 18-30 years who received the YFV17D yellow fever vaccine. V gene TRBV28 combines with J gene TRBJ2-1; 11 bases align to TRBD2. CDR3 protein: CASGRASGGLPHEQFF. The CDR3 region has the DNA TGTGCCAGCGGTCGGGCTAGCGGGGGGCTTCCCCATGAGCAGTTCTTC.